Following are 19 T cell receptor beta chains from one sample sequenced in a study of patients and donors after allogeneic stem cell transplantation (dated by TCRdb to 2019 to 2021). To prepare the library, RT-PCR was applied. The listed sequencing device is NextSeq 550. TCRdb passed the public sequencing reads through fastp at Q25 and MiXCR, retaining productive beta sequences. CDR3 protein sequences are deduplicated, and each keeps its most common genes and DNA. For this sample the table gives over 150,000 distinct CDR3 sequences, of which less than 45% were detected only once. The top ten hold about 35% of the sample. Sequencing was done on a sample of blood, either unsorted or a sorted T cell fraction (not recorded which). These receptors were collected from a human donor who was either an allogeneic HSCT recipient or a stem cell or donor lymphocyte infusion donor (not recorded which). It is not recorded whose cells these are; they may come from a transplant donor.

The rearrangement joins TRBV30 to TRBJ2-7; perhaps D is TRBD1 or TRBD2 (5 bases each). Per the germline V gene, CDR1 is GTSNPN and CDR2 is SVGIG (reference sequence). This CDR3 has 14 residues. V was shortened by 0 bases and J by 5 bases, with 14 bases between the two germline ends. CDR3 loop: CAWSVSRGADEQYF. The CDR3 nucleotides read TGTGCCTGGAGTGTAAGCCGGGGCGCGGACGAGCAGTACTTC.

This chain uses TRBV29-1 with TRBJ2-7; D gene uncertain. CDR1 is SQVTM, CDR2 ANQGSEA, per germline. The CDR3 covers 8 residues. The CDR3 here is CRYYEQYF. The CDR3 coding sequence is TGCAGGTACTACGAGCAGTACTTC.

The CDR3 region is CASSQVAALQETQYF. In DNA, the CDR3 is TGTGCCAGCAGCCAAGTAGCGGCCCTCCAAGAGACCCAGTACTTC. The chain carries TRBV3-1 and TRBJ2-5; TRBD2 might be the D (6 bases). This CDR3 has 15 residues. V was cut by 1 base and J by 1 base, with 10 bases left in between. The germline CDR1 and CDR2 sequences are LGHDT and YNNKEL (reference sequence).

The chain is built from TRBV5-5 and TRBJ1-1; D gene ambiguous. CDR1 and CDR2 (germline): SGHKS, YYEKEE (reference sequence). The ends were cut back, 1 base at V and 6 bases at J, with 7 bases in the middle. CDR3 size: 12 residues. Written as DNA, the CDR3 is TGTGCCAGCAGCTTGACATGGGCTGAAGCTTTCTTT. The encoded protein is CASSLTWAEAFF. The whole variable domain, filled in from reference TRBV5-5 and TRBJ1-1, reads DAGVTQSPTHLIKTRGQQVTLRCSPISGHKSVSWYQQVLGQGPQFIFQYYEKEERGRGNFPDRFSARQFPNYSSELNVNALLLGDSALYLCASSLTWAEAFFGQGTRLTVV.

The chain joins TRBV27 to TRBJ1-3, with TRBD1 identical over 7 bases. This CDR3 is built from 14 residues. Germline assignment: CDR1 MNHEY and CDR2 SMNVEV (reference sequence). Trimming removed 3 bases from V and 4 bases from J; junction bases left unmatched: 3. The CDR3 bases are TGTGCCAGCAGTTTCACAGGGGCGGGAAACACCATATATTTT. The encoded protein is CASSFTGAGNTIYF.

The chain has TRBV5-1 and TRBJ2-1; D unclear. The CDR3 has 12 amino acids. The V gene's germline CDR1 is SGHRS and CDR2 YFSETQ. The germline V and J ends were trimmed by 4 bases and 8 bases, with 10 bases remaining between them. CDR3 region: CASSLRLDEQFF. The DNA for the CDR3 is TGCGCCAGCAGCCTCCGGTTGGATGAGCAGTTCTTC.

V gene TRBV24-1 combines with J gene TRBJ1-5, with D perhaps TRBD1 (6 bases). Germline values: CDR1 KGHDR, CDR2 SFDVKD. The CDR3 covers 14 residues. V was cut by 4 bases and J by 7 bases, with 13 bases left in between. The CDR3 loop is CATSEGQQGQPQHF. CDR3 coding DNA: TGTGCCACCAGTGAAGGACAGCAGGGGCAGCCCCAGCATTTT.

The V and J genes are TRBV7-9 and TRBJ2-3; 9 bases fit TRBD2. This CDR3 comprises 15 residues. CDR1 is SEHNR, CDR2 FQNEAQ, per germline (reference sequence). The J segment lost 4 bases and the V segment lost 4 bases, leaving 6 bases of the junction unmatched. CDR3 sequence: CASSSSSGSADTQYF. DNA of the CDR3: TGTGCCAGCAGCTCAAGTAGCGGGAGCGCAGATACGCAGTATTTT.

This chain joins TRBV15 and TRBJ2-7, with TRBD2 matching 7 bases. Germline trimming cut 0 bases from V and 0 bases from J; bases unmatched to any gene: 8. Germline CDR1 LNHNV, CDR2 YYDKDF (reference sequence). The CDR3 loop spans 17 amino acids. The DNA of the CDR3 is TGTGCCACCAGCAGAGATCGGTTGGGACTAAACTCCTACGAGCAGTACTTC. Translation: CATSRDRLGLNSYEQYF.

This clonotype has only one observation. This chain uses TRBV20-1 with TRBJ1-2, with 7 bases matching TRBD1. Germline lookup yields CDR1 DFQATT and CDR2 SNEGSKA (reference sequence). The V gene end was trimmed by 3 bases and the J gene end by 0 bases; junction bases not matched to a gene: 7. CDR3 size: 15 residues. The CDR3 DNA is TGCAGTGCTAGTGGACAGGCGTACCCTAACTATGGCTACACCTTC. Residues: CSASGQAYPNYGYTF.

As DNA, the CDR3 is TGTGCCAGCAGTTTATACAGGGGAGACCAGCCCCAGCATTTT. This codes for CASSLYRGDQPQHF. The chain uses TRBV27 and TRBJ1-5; 7 bases line up with TRBD1. Germline values: CDR1 MNHEY, CDR2 SMNVEV (reference sequence). J was trimmed by 7 bases and V by 1 base; bases with no gene match: 4. The CDR3 spans 14 residues.

The V call is TRBV6-2 or TRBV6-3, the J call TRBJ1-5, with TRBD1 identical over 9 bases. Germline CDR1 is MNHEY and CDR2 is SVGEGT. V lost 6 bases and J lost 7; bases outside the gene matches: 7. This CDR3 is built from 14 residues. In nucleotides, the CDR3 is TGTGCCAGCAGATTGGACAGGGGCGGGCAGCCCCAGCATTTT. Its protein product is CASRLDRGGQPQHF.

This clonotype was counted once. The chain links TRBV12-3 or TRBV12-4 to TRBJ2-1; no clear D gene. This CDR3 region has 16 residues. Trimming cost V 3 bases and J 0 bases, with 12 bases left between them. This chain's CDR3 is CASSFGQRSSYNEQFF. In DNA, the CDR3 is TGTGCCAGCAGTTTTGGGCAGCGAAGCTCCTACAATGAGCAGTTCTTC.

This clonotype came up once. The chain links TRBV29-1 to TRBJ1-2, with D unresolved. V lost 2 bases to trimming and J lost 4 bases, with 11 bases between them. Germline V gene data show CDR1 as SQVTM and CDR2 as ANQGSEA. The CDR3 consists of 13 residues. The CDR3 here is CSVEPSGTYGYTF. The CDR3 DNA reads TGCAGCGTTGAACCTTCCGGCACCTATGGCTACACCTTC. Filled out from reference TRBV29-1 and TRBJ1-2, the complete variable domain reads SAVISQKPSRDICQRGTSLTIQCQVDSQVTMMFWYRQQPGQSLTLIATANQGSEATYESGFVIDKFPISRPNLTFSTLTVSNMSPEDSSIYLCSVEPSGTYGYTFGSGTRLTVV.

The chain couples TRBV29-1 to TRBJ2-4, with 7 bases lining up with TRBD1. V dropped 4 bases and J dropped 6; count of bases not matched to a gene: 12. CDR3 length: 15 amino acids. CDR1 is SQVTM, CDR2 ANQGSEA, per germline. For the CDR3, the DNA is TGCAGCGTTGCACCTACAGGGGAATCAGGAAACATTCAGTACTTC. This encodes CSVAPTGESGNIQYF.

This chain joins TRBV7-9 and TRBJ1-5, with D possibly matching TRBD1 (6 bases). The CDR3 contains 15 residues. V was cut by 5 bases and J by 5 bases, with 16 bases left in between. CDR1 and CDR2 from the germline V gene are SEHNR and FQNEAQ (reference sequence). In DNA, the CDR3 is TGTGCCAGCAGCCCCCCGGGGGGGCCCCATCAGCCCCAGCATTTT. It is translated as CASSPPGGPHQPQHF.

This chain joins TRBV6-2 or TRBV6-3 and TRBJ2-2; D is possibly TRBD2 (5 bases). The germline V gene encodes CDR1 MNHEY and CDR2 SVGEGT. The V end lost 7 bases, the J end lost 9 bases, and 15 bases lay between the germline ends. The CDR3 runs to 13 residues. CDR3 DNA sequence: TGTGCCAGCAAGGACTCATCCCTCAGGGAGCTGTTTTTT. This sequence encodes CASKDSSLRELFF.

This chain uses TRBV4-3 with TRBJ1-4, with a possible D match to TRBD1 (5 bases). Looked up from germline, CDR1 is LGHNA and CDR2 is YSLEER. This CDR3 contains 19 residues. With 0 bases removed from V and 1 base from J, the gap between germline ends came to 18 bases. The CDR3 DNA reads TGCGCCAGCAGCCAAGATGACCCCCCCAGGGCGGTAACTAATGAAAAACTGTTTTTT. Amino acids: CASSQDDPPRAVTNEKLFF.

This clonotype was observed once. This chain links TRBV12-3 or TRBV12-4 with TRBJ1-6; D not certain. Trimming removed 3 bases at V and 2 bases at J, with 8 bases between. The CDR3 contains 15 residues. CDR3 region: CASSFLRPYNSPLHF. The CDR3 region has the DNA TGTGCCAGCAGTTTTCTCCGGCCCTATAATTCACCCCTCCACTTT.